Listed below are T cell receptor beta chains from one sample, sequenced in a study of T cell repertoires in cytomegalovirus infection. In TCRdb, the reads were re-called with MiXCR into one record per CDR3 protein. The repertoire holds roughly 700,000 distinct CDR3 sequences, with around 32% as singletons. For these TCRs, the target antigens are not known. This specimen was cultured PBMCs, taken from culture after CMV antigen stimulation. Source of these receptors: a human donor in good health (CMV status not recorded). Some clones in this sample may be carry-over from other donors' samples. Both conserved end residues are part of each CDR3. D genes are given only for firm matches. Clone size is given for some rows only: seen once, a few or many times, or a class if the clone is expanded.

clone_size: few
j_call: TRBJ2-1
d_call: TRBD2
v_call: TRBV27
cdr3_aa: CASSLPRTSGRNEQFF
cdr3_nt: TGTGCCAGCAGTTTACCGAGGACTAGCGGGAGAAATGAGCAGTTCTTC

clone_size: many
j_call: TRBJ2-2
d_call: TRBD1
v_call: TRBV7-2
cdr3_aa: CASSWVTGPDTGELFF
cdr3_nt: TGTGCCAGCAGCTGGGTGACAGGGCCCGACACCGGGGAGCTGTTTTTT

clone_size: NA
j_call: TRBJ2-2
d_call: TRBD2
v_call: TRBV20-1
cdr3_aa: CSARDAGTSGGSGELFF
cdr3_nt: TGCAGTGCTAGAGACGCCGGGACTAGCGGGGGGAGCGGGGAGCTGTTTTTT

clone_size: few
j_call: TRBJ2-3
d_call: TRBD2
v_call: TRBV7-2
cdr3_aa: CASSLDLAGADTQYF
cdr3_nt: TGTGCCAGCAGCTTAGACCTAGCGGGGGCAGATACGCAGTATTTT

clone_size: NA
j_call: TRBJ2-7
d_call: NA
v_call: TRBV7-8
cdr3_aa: CASSLIPTYEQYF
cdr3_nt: TGTGCCAGCAGCTTAATACCGACCTACGAGCAGTACTTC

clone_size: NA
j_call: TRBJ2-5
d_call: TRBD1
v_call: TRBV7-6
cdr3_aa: CASSSLGTGFGVGTQYF
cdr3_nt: TGTGCCAGCAGCTCCCTCGGGACAGGGTTCGGAGTAGGGACCCAGTACTTC

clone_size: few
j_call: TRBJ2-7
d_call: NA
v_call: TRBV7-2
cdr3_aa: CASSPIRATEQYF
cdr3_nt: TGTGCCAGCAGCCCGATCCGGGCGACCGAGCAGTACTTC

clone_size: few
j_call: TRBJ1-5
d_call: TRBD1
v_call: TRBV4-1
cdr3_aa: CASSLRTGGAGQPQHF
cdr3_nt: TGCGCCAGCAGCCTCCGGACAGGGGGCGCGGGTCAGCCCCAGCATTTT

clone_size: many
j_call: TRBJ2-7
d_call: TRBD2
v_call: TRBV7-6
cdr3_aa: CASSLDASGAYEQYF
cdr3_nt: TGTGCCAGCAGCTTAGACGCTAGCGGGGCCTACGAGCAGTACTTC

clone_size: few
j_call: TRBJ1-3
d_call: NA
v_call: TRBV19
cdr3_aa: CASSITGDGNTIYF
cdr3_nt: TGTGCCAGTAGTATTACTGGGGACGGAAACACCATATATTTT

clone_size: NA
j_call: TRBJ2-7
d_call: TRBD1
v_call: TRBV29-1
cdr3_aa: CSVTGTGERYEQYF
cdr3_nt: TGCAGCGTCACCGGGACAGGGGAAAGGTACGAGCAGTACTTC

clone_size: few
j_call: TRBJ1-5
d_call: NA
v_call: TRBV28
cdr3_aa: CASSFTGLGNQPQHF
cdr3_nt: TGTGCCAGCAGTTTTACAGGGTTGGGCAATCAGCCCCAGCATTTT

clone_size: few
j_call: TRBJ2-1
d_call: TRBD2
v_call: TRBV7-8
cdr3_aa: CASSQSGRAVNEQFF
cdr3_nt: TGTGCCAGCAGCCAAAGCGGGAGGGCCGTAAATGAGCAGTTCTTC

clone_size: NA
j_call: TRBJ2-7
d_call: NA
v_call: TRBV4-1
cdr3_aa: CASSLGTGQYYEQYF
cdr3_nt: TGCGCCAGCAGCTTAGGGACGGGACAATACTACGAGCAGTACTTC

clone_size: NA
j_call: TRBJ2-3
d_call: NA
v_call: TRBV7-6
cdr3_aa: CASSYRDPDTQYF
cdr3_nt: TGTGCCAGCAGCTACAGGGACCCAGATACGCAGTATTTT

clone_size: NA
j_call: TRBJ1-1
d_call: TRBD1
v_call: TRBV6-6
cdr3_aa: CASLRGVGTEAFF
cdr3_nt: TGTGCCAGCCTCAGGGGGGTTGGGACTGAAGCTTTCTTT

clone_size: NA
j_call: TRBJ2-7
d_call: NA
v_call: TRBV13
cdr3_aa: CASSRAAFGYEQYF
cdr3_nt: TGTGCCAGCAGCCGGGCAGCTTTCGGATACGAGCAGTACTTC

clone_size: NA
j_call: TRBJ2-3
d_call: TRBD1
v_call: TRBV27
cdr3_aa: CASSPPRGPTDTQYF
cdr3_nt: TGTGCCAGCAGTCCCCCCAGGGGGCCAACAGATACGCAGTATTTT

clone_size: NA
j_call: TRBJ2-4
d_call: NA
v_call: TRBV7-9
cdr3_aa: CASSKEPRAKHIQYF
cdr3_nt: TGTGCCAGCAGCAAGGAGCCTAGAGCCAAACACATTCAGTACTTC

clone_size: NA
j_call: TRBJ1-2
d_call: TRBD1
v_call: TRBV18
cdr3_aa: CASSPTGTGFGYTF
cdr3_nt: TGTGCCAGCTCACCAACCGGGACAGGGTTTGGCTACACCTTC

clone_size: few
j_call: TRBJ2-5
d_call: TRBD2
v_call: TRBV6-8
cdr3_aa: CASSSSGGEQETQYF
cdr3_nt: TGTGCCAGCAGCTCTAGCGGGGGAGAGCAAGAGACCCAGTACTTC

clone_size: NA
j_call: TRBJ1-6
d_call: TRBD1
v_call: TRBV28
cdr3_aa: CASSSQGVDNSPLHF
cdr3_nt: TGTGCCAGCAGTTCGCAGGGGGTCGACAATTCACCCCTCCACTTT

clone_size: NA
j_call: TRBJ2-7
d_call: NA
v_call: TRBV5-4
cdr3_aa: CASSLGGIPYEQYF
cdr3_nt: TGTGCCAGCAGCTTGGGGGGGATCCCCTACGAGCAGTACTTC

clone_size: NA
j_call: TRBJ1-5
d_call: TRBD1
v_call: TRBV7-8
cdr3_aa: CASSLRDRGRAGNQPQHF
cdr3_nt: TGTGCCAGCAGCTTACGGGACAGGGGGCGTGCGGGCAATCAGCCCCAGCATTTT

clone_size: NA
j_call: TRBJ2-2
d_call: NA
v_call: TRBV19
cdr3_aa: CASSITGGYTGELFF
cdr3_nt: TGTGCCAGTAGTATCACAGGCGGCTACACCGGGGAGCTGTTTTTT

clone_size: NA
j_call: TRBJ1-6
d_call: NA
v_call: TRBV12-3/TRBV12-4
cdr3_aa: CASTLQGTNSPLHF
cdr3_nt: TGTGCCAGCACCTTACAGGGAACGAATTCACCCCTCCACTTT

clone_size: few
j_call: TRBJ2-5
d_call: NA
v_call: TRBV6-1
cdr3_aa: CASSDGIQETQYF
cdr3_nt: TGTGCCAGCAGTGACGGAATCCAAGAGACCCAGTACTTC

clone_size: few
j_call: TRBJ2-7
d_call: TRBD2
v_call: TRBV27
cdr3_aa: CASRGASGIYEQYF
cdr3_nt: TGTGCCAGCAGGGGGGCTAGCGGGATCTACGAGCAGTACTTC

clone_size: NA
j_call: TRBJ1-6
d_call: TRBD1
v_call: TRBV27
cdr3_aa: CASSNRDRGLGSPLHF
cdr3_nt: TGTGCCAGCAGTAACCGGGACAGGGGGCTGGGTTCACCCCTCCACTTT

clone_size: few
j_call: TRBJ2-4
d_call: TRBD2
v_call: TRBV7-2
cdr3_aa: CASSLLPAGEWVNIQYF
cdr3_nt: TGTGCCAGCAGCTTACTCCCAGCGGGAGAGTGGGTAAACATTCAGTACTTC

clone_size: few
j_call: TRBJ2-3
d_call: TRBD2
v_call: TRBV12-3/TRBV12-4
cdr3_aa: CASSFLAARTDTQYF
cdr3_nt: TGTGCCAGCAGTTTCCTAGCGGCCCGCACAGATACGCAGTATTTT

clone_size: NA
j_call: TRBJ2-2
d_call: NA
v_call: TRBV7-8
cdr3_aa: CASSPNANTGELFF
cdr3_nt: TGTGCCAGCAGCCCCAATGCGAACACCGGGGAGCTGTTTTTT

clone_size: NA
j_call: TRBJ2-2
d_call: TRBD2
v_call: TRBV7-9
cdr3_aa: CASRPTSGRNTGELFF
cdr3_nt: TGTGCCAGCAGGCCGACTAGCGGGAGAAACACCGGGGAGCTGTTTTTT

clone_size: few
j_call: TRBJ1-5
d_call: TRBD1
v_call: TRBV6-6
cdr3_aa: CASSYGPGGREPQHF
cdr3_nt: TGTGCCAGCAGTTACGGTCCAGGGGGTAGGGAGCCCCAGCATTTT

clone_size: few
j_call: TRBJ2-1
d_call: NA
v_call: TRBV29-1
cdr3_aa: CSVEDQRVGKQFF
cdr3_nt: TGCAGCGTTGAAGATCAACGGGTGGGAAAGCAGTTCTTC

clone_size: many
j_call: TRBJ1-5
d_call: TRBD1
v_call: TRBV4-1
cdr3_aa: CASRGQGSGQPQHF
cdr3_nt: TGCGCCAGCCGAGGACAGGGTTCGGGTCAGCCCCAGCATTTT

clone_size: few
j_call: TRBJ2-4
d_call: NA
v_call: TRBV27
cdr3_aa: CASSLAAKNIQYF
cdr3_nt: TGTGCCAGCAGTTTGGCAGCCAAAAACATTCAGTACTTC

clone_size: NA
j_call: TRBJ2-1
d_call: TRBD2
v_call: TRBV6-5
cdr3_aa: CASSFPGGGFRNEQFF
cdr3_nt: TGTGCCAGCAGTTTCCCTGGCGGGGGGTTTAGAAATGAGCAGTTCTTC

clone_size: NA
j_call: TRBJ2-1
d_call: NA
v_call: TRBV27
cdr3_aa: CASRRSGSASSYNEQFF
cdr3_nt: TGTGCCAGCAGGCGATCAGGCTCGGCGAGCTCCTACAATGAGCAGTTCTTC

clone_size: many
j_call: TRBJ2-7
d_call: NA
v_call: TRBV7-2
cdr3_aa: CASSLAIEQYF
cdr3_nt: TGTGCCAGCAGCTTAGCTATAGAGCAGTACTTC

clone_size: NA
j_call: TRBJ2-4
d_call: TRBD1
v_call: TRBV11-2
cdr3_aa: CASSPGTGGGVNIQYF
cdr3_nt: TGTGCCAGCAGCCCGGGGACAGGGGGGGGAGTTAACATTCAGTACTTC

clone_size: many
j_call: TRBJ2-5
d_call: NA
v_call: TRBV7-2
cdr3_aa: CASSLSPGAWETQYF
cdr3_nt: TGTGCCAGCAGCTTATCGCCGGGGGCGTGGGAGACCCAGTACTTC

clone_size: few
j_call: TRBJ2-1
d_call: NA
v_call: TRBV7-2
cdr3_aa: CASSLALTGSASNNEQFF
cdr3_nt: TGTGCCAGCAGCTTAGCGCTAACGGGTAGCGCGAGCAACAATGAGCAGTTCTTC

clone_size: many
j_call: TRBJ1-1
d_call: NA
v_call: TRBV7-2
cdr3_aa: CASSLDLNTEAFF
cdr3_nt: TGTGCCAGCAGCTTGGACTTGAACACTGAAGCTTTCTTT

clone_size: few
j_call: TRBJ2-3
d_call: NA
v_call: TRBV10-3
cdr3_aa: CAITKARGDTQYF
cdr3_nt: TGTGCCATCACGAAGGCCAGGGGAGATACGCAGTATTTT

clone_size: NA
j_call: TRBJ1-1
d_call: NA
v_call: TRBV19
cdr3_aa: CASKEERGNTEAFF
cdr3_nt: TGTGCCAGTAAAGAGGAAAGAGGGAACACTGAAGCTTTCTTT

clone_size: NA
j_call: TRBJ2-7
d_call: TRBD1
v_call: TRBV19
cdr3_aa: CASRKTGTGGYEQYF
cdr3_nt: TGTGCCAGTAGGAAGACCGGGACAGGGGGATACGAGCAGTACTTC

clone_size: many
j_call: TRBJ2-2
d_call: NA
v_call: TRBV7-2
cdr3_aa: CASSLAQKGTGELFF
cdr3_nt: TGTGCCAGCAGCTTAGCGCAGAAGGGCACCGGGGAGCTGTTTTTT

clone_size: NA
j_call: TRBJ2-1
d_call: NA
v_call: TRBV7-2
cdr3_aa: CASSLMKASYNEQFF
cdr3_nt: TGTGCCAGCAGCTTAATGAAGGCCTCCTACAATGAGCAGTTCTTC

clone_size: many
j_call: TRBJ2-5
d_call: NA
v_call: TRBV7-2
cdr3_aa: CASSPSGGTQYF
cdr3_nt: TGTGCCAGCAGCCCTTCCGGCGGGACCCAGTACTTC

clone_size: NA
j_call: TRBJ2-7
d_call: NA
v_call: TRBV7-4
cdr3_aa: CASSLSKTYEQYF
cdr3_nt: TGTGCCAGCAGCTTATCAAAGACCTACGAGCAGTACTTC

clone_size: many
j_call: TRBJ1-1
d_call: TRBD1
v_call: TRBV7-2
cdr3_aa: CASRPDRANTEAFF
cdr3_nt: TGTGCCAGCAGACCGGACAGGGCAAACACTGAAGCTTTCTTT

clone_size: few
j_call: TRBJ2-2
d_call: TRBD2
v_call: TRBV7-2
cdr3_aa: CASSLVGGRGRDGELFF
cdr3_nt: TGTGCCAGCAGCTTAGTTGGCGGGAGAGGCCGTGACGGGGAGCTGTTTTTT

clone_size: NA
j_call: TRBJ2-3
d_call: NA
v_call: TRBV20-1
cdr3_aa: CSASGGLAGTDTQYF
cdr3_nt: TGCAGTGCTAGCGGGGGGCTAGCGGGCACAGATACGCAGTATTTT

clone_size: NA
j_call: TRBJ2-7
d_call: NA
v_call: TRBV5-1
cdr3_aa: CASRPQGFAEQYF
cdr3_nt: TGCGCCAGCCGCCCGCAGGGTTTCGCCGAGCAGTACTTC

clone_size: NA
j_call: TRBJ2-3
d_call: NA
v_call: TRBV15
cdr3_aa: CATSRDPRGWDTQYF
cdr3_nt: TGTGCCACCAGCAGAGATCCACGAGGGTGGGATACGCAGTATTTT

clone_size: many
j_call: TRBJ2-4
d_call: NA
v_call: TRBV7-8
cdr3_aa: CASSPRTDFWTIQYF
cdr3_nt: TGTGCCAGCAGCCCTCGGACAGATTTTTGGACCATTCAGTACTTC

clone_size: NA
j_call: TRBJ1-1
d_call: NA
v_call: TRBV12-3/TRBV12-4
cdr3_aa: CASSFRAWGTEAFF
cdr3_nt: TGTGCCAGCAGTTTCAGGGCCTGGGGCACTGAAGCTTTCTTT

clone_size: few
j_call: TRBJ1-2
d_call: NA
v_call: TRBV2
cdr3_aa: CASARVGYGYTF
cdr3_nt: TGTGCCAGCGCCCGGGTGGGCTATGGCTACACCTTC